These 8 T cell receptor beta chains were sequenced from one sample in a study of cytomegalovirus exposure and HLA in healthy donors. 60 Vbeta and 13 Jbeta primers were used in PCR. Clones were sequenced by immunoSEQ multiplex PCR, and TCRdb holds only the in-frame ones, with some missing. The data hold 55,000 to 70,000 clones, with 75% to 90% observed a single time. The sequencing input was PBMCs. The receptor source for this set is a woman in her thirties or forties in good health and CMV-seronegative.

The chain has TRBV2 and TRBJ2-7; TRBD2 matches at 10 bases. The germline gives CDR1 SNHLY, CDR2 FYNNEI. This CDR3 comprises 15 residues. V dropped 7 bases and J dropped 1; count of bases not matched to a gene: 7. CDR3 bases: TGTGCCAGCACTACGGGACTAGCGATTTCCTACGAGCAGTACTTC. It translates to CASTTGLAISYEQYF.

The CDR3 loop is CASSPRTGANTGELFF. CDR3 in DNA: TGTGCCAGCAGCCCCCGGACAGGAGCGAACACCGGGGAGCTGTTTTTT. The chain is built from TRBV13 and TRBJ2-2, with 7 bases that match TRBD1. Germline V CDR1 and CDR2: PRHDT, FYEKMQ (reference sequence). The CDR3 loop spans 16 amino acids. V trimming: 5 bases; J trimming: 0 bases; junction bases outside the gene matches: 6.

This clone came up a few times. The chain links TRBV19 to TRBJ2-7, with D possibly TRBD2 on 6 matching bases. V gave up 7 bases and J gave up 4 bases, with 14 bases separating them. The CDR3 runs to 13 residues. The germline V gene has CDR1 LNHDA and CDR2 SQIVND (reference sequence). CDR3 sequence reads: CASKSSERYEQYF. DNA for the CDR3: TGTGCCAGTAAGTCTAGCGAGAGGTACGAGCAGTACTTC.

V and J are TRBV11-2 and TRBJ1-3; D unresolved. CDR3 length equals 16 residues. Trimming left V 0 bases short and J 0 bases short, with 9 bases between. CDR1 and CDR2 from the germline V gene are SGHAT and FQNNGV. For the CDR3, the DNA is TGTGCCAGCAGCTTAGACCTTCCGTCCTCTGGAAACACCATATATTTT. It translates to CASSLDLPSSGNTIYF.

CDR3 DNA: TGCGCCAGCAGCACTCTAACAGGGTCTAACACTGAAGCTTTCTTT. Translation gives CASSTLTGSNTEAFF. V usage is TRBV5-1 and J usage is TRBJ1-1; D perhaps matches TRBD1 (6 bases). V was pared by 4 bases and J by 2 bases, with 15 bases between. The CDR3 loop spans 15 amino acids. Germline CDR1 is SGHRS and CDR2 is YFSETQ.

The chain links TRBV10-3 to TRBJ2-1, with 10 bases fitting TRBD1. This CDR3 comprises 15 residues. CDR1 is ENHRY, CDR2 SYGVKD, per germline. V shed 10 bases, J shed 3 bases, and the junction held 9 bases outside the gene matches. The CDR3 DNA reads TGTGCCACTACGACGGGACAGGGGAGCTACAATGAGCAGTTCTTC. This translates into CATTTGQGSYNEQFF.

The CDR3 bases are TGTGCCAGCAGCGCCCTAGCGGGAGGGCCTGCCGAGCAGTACTTC. Residues: CASSALAGGPAEQYF. This sequence joins TRBV9 and TRBJ2-5, with 12 bases aligning to TRBD2. The DNA end is a closer match to TRBJ2-7, so the J assignment may be wrong. The CDR3 extends over 15 amino acids. In germline, CDR1 is SGDLS, CDR2 YYNGEE.

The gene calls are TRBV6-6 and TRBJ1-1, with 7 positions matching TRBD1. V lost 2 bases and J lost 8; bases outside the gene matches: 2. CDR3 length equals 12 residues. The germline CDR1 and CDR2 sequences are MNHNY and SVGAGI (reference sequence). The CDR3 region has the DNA TGTGCCAGCAGTTACCAGGGGGTGGAAGCTTTCTTT. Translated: CASSYQGVEAFF.